A single sample gave rise to the 19 T cell receptor beta chains below, sequenced in a study of cytomegalovirus exposure and HLA in healthy donors (dated by TCRdb to between 2016 and 2019). The method behind the library was the immunoSEQ multiplex PCR assay. For the multiplex PCR, a mixture combining 60 forward primers for TCR Vbeta segments and 13 reverse primers for TCR Jbeta segments was used. TCRdb retrieved this table from immuneACCESS and kept in-frame rearrangements only. Not all clones are present; in checked studies, unresolved V genes account for under half, and no reason is known for the remainder. For this sample the table gives about 150,000 clones, of which 81% were detected only once. The ten largest account for 1% to 1.5% of the sample. Sequenced: PBMCs. The receptors shown here come from a man aged 45 to 65 in good health and CMV-seropositive.

This clone was counted once. This chain uses TRBV10-2 with TRBJ2-1; 7 bases match TRBD1. The CDR3 is 17 amino acids. Germline V gene data show CDR1 as WSHSY and CDR2 as SAAADI. The V and J ends lost 0 bases and 5 bases, in that order; junction bases with no gene match: 10. This CDR3 reads CASSESRGRVGNNEQFF. The CDR3 DNA sequence: TGCGCCAGCAGTGAGTCGAGGGGGCGGGTAGGCAACAATGAGCAGTTCTTC.

DNA for the CDR3: TGTGCCAGCAGCTTAGGGGTAGCCAACGAGCAGTACTTC. Translated, it gives CASSLGVANEQYF. The chain is built from TRBV11-2 and TRBJ2-7; D is ambiguous. This CDR3 region has 13 residues. Trimming pared 1 base from V and 5 bases from J, leaving 9 bases between. Germline V gene lookup returns CDR1 SGHAT and CDR2 FQNNGV.

The chain employs TRBV29-1 and TRBJ2-7; D perhaps matches TRBD2 (6 bases). CDR1 and CDR2 (germline): SQVTM, ANQGSEA. CDR3 length equals 15 residues. Deletions cut 3 bases from V and 0 bases from J, with 15 bases between. For the CDR3, the DNA is TGCAGCGTTGAGGGGGTTGGAGGGTCCTCCTACGAGCAGTACTTC. Protein sequence: CSVEGVGGSSYEQYF.

V gene TRBV7-6 combines with J gene TRBJ1-4, with 9 positions matching TRBD1. The V and J ends lost 5 bases and 8 bases, in that order; junction bases with no gene match: 6. Germline CDR1 and CDR2: SGHVS and FNYEAQ. The CDR3 loop spans 14 amino acids. Here the CDR3 DNA reads TGTGCCAGCAGCCAGGACAGGGGAGACGAAAAACTGTTTTTT. Translated, it gives CASSQDRGDEKLFF.

The gene calls are TRBV11-1 and TRBJ2-7; 8 positions agree with TRBD2. Germline CDR1 SGHAT, CDR2 FQDESV (reference sequence). The CDR3 is 17 amino acids. With 3 bases clipped from V and 7 bases from J, the junction kept 17 bases outside the gene matches. The chain's CDR3 is CASSFGYGASGPGEQYF. CDR3 DNA sequence: TGTGCCAGCAGCTTCGGCTACGGGGCTAGCGGGCCTGGGGAGCAGTACTTC.

V and J are TRBV6-1 and TRBJ1-1, with a possible D match to TRBD1 (6 bases). V gave up 2 bases and J gave up 8 bases, with 15 bases separating them. CDR3 length: 14 residues. Germline loops: CDR1 MNHNS, CDR2 SASEGT. This CDR3 is CASSEIQGRWEAFF. In DNA form, the CDR3 reads TGTGCCAGCAGTGAAATTCAGGGGCGGTGGGAAGCTTTCTTT.

The J gene is TRBJ1-5, the V gene TRBV19; the match to TRBD1 covers 9 bases. V shed 7 bases and J 0 bases; nucleotides not matched to a gene: 10. The length of the CDR3 is 17 residues. Germline V gene sequence: CDR1 LNHDA, CDR2 SQIVND (reference sequence). The CDR3 DNA reads as TGTGCCAGTAACCCGGGACAGGGTTCATATAGCAATCAGCCCCAGCATTTT. Amino acids: CASNPGQGSYSNQPQHF. The full variable domain, completed using reference TRBV19 and TRBJ1-5, is DGGITQSPKYLFRKEGQNVTLSCEQNLNHDAMYWYRQDPGQGLRLIYYSQIVNDFQKGDIAEGYSVSREKKESFPLTVTSAQKNPTAFYLCASNPGQGSYSNQPQHFGDGTRLSIL.

The chain uses TRBV5-1 and TRBJ2-1; TRBD2 agrees at 12 bases. Germline V lookup: CDR1 SGHRS, CDR2 YFSETQ. The CDR3 totals 16 residues. Unmatched junction bases numbered 8, after V lost 4 bases and J lost 6 bases. CDR3 nucleotide sequence: TGCGCCAGCAGCCCACCGGGACTAGCGGGCTCCAATGAGCAGTTCTTC. It translates to CASSPPGLAGSNEQFF.

The chain joins TRBV30 to TRBJ1-3; tentatively, D is TRBD1 (6 bases). Trimming took 2 bases from V and 0 from J, leaving 8 bases between them. Germline V gene lookup returns CDR1 GTSNPN and CDR2 SVGIG (reference sequence). This CDR3 is 14 amino acids long. The CDR3 sequence is CAWSLGGSGNTIYF. The CDR3 DNA follows: TGTGCCTGGAGTTTAGGGGGCTCTGGAAACACCATATATTTT.

J is TRBJ1-6 and V is TRBV7-2; 7 bases map to TRBD1. The CDR3 has 14 amino acids. Germline V gives CDR1 SGHTA, CDR2 FQGNSA. V shed 1 base, J shed 6 bases, and the junction held 0 bases outside the gene matches. CDR3 amino acids: CASSLDRGNSPLHF. DNA for the CDR3: TGTGCCAGCAGCTTAGACAGGGGTAATTCACCCCTCCACTTT.

The chain uses TRBV20-1 and TRBJ2-3, with D hard to call. V lost 2 bases and J 6 bases, leaving 6 bases between the germline ends. The CDR3 has 11 amino acids. Germline assignment: CDR1 DFQATT and CDR2 SNEGSKA (reference sequence). The CDR3, as DNA: TGCAGTGCTAGACTGGCCGATACGCAGTATTTT. As protein: CSARLADTQYF.

This chain uses TRBV7-9 with TRBJ2-1, with D perhaps matching TRBD2 (6 bases). V lost 3 bases, J lost 0 bases, and 18 bases lay in between. The V gene's germline CDR1 is SEHNR and CDR2 FQNEAQ (reference sequence). The CDR3 runs 18 residues. The chain's CDR3 is CASSFIRLDYSSYNEQFF. The CDR3 region has the DNA TGTGCCAGCAGCTTTATCCGGTTGGACTATAGCTCCTACAATGAGCAGTTCTTC. The full variable domain, rest sourced from reference TRBV7-9 and TRBJ2-1, is DTGVSQNPRHKITKRGQNVTFRCDPISEHNRLYWYRQTLGQGPEFLTYFQNEAQLEKSRLLSDRFSAERPKGSFSTLEIQRTEQGDSAMYLCASSFIRLDYSSYNEQFFGPGTRLTVL.

The rearrangement joins TRBV28 to TRBJ2-5; 13 positions agree with TRBD2. Per germline, CDR1 MDHEN and CDR2 SYDVKM. This CDR3 spans 19 amino acids. J lost 1 base, V lost 5 bases, and 13 bases had no gene match. The CDR3 protein is CASSQNPGLAGDPQETQYF. The CDR3 nucleotides are TGTGCCAGCAGTCAAAACCCCGGACTAGCGGGAGATCCCCAAGAGACCCAGTACTTC.

V gene TRBV25-1 combines with J gene TRBJ1-1; 8 bases line up with TRBD1. CDR3 size: 14 residues. Trimming took 4 bases from V and 4 from J; bases not matched to a gene: 5. CDR1 is MGHDK and CDR2 is SYGVNS in the germline V gene. The CDR3 nucleotides are TGTGCCAGCAGTGGTCAGGGGGCGGTCACTGAAGCTTTCTTT. It yields the protein CASSGQGAVTEAFF.

This clone came up once. The rearrangement uses TRBV27 and TRBJ2-3; 8 nucleotides match TRBD2. Per germline, CDR1 MNHEY and CDR2 SMNVEV (reference sequence). With V trimmed by 2 bases and J by 2 bases, 12 bases remained unmatched. This CDR3 is built from 18 residues. For the CDR3, the DNA is TGTGCCAGCAGTTTAGCCCCCCTACTAGCGGCAAACACAGATACGCAGTATTTT. This encodes CASSLAPLLAANTDTQYF.

The rearrangement joins TRBV28 to TRBJ1-4, with 8 positions matching TRBD1. Germline values: CDR1 MDHEN, CDR2 SYDVKM. This CDR3 spans 14 amino acids. Unmatched junction bases numbered 5, after V lost 3 bases and J lost 8 bases. DNA for the CDR3: TGTGCCAGCAGTTTCTGGACAGGGAGGGAAAAACTGTTTTTT. It encodes CASSFWTGREKLFF.

The CDR3 spells CASRPAGAHEQYF. The CDR3 DNA reads as TGCGCCAGCAGGCCAGCGGGAGCCCACGAGCAGTACTTC. The chain employs TRBV5-1 and TRBJ2-7; TRBD2 agrees at 8 bases. Trimming took 5 bases from V and 5 from J; bases not matched to a gene: 6. Germline V CDR1 and CDR2: SGHRS, YFSETQ. The CDR3 contains 13 residues.

The rearrangement uses TRBV18 and TRBJ1-2, with TRBD1 identical over 7 bases. The germline V gene has CDR1 KGHSH and CDR2 LQKENI. V lost 3 bases, J lost 5 bases, and 9 bases stayed unmatched. The CDR3 sequence is 15 residues long. The CDR3 here is CASSPPGDRRYGYTF. In nucleotides, the CDR3 is TGTGCCAGCTCACCCCCAGGGGACAGAAGATATGGCTACACCTTC.

This clone occurred once. The chain combines TRBV5-5 with TRBJ1-2, with 9 positions matching TRBD1. The CDR3 contains 15 residues. CDR1 and CDR2 from the germline V gene are SGHKS and YYEKEE (reference sequence). After removal of 2 bases from V and 7 bases from J, the junction contained 9 bases not matched to a gene. This CDR3 is CASSLTGGASLGYTF. For the CDR3, the DNA is TGTGCCAGCAGCTTAACAGGGGGCGCGTCTCTTGGCTACACCTTC.